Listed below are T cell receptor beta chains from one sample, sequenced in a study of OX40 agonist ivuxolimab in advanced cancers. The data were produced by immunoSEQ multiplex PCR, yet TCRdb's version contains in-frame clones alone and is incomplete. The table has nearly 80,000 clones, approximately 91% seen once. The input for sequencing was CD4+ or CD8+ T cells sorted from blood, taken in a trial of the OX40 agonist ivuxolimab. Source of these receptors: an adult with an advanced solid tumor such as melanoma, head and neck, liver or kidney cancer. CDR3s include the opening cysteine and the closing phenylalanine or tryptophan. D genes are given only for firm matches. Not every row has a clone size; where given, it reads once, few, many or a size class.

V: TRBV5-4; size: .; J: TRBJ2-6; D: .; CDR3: CASSIDSSGANVLTF; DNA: TGTGCCAGCAGCATCGACAGCTCTGGGGCCAACGTCCTGACTTTC
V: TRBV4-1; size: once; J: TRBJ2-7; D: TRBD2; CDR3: CASSQDPGGSGSKGYEQYF; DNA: TGCGCCAGCAGCCAAGATCCCGGTGGTAGCGGGAGCAAGGGTTACGAGCAGTACTTC
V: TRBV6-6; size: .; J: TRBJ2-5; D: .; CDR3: CASSHEETQYF; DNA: TGTGCCAGCAGTCATGAGGAGACCCAGTACTTC
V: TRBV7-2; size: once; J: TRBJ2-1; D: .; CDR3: CASSQPTGGWGGNEQFF; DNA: TGTGCCAGCAGCCAGCCGACGGGTGGGTGGGGCGGCAATGAGCAGTTCTTC
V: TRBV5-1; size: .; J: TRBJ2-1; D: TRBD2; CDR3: CASSWSGGSGGNEQFF; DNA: TGCGCCAGCAGCTGGTCGGGCGGGAGTGGTGGAAATGAGCAGTTCTTC
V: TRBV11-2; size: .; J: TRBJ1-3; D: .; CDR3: CASSLDPVTLGKNTIYF; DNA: TGTGCCAGCAGCTTAGATCCAGTGACCCTGGGTAAAAACACCATATATTTT
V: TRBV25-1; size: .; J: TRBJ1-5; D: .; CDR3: CASSEAAYQPQHF; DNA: TGTGCCAGCAGTGAGGCTGCCTATCAGCCCCAGCATTTT
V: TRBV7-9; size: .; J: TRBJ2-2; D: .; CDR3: CASSDSITGELFF; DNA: TGTGCCAGCAGCGACAGTATCACCGGGGAGCTGTTTTTT
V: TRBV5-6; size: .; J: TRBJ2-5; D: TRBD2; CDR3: CASGTSGRARGTETQYF; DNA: TGTGCCAGCGGAACTAGCGGGAGGGCCCGGGGAACGGAGACCCAGTACTTC
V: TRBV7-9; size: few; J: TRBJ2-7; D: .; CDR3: CASSVQTKTMAPYF; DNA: TGTGCCAGCAGCGTACAGACCAAAACGATGGCCCCGTACTTC
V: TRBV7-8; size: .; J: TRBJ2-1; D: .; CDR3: CASSLGLGNEQFF; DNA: TGTGCCAGCAGCTTAGGTCTGGGCAATGAGCAGTTCTTC
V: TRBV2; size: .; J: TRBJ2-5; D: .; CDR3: CASRDPTSETQYF; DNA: TGTGCCAGCAGGGACCCCACAAGCGAGACCCAGTACTTC
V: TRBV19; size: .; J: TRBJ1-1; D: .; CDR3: CASRTGNTEAFF; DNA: TGTGCCAGCAGGACGGGGAACACTGAAGCTTTCTTT
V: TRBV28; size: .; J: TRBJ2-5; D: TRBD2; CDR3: CASRLAGGLPQETQYF; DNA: TGTGCCAGCAGACTAGCGGGAGGCCTCCCCCAAGAGACCCAGTACTTC
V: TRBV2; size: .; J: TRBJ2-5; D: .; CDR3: CASSAGLGETQYF; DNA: TGTGCCAGCAGTGCAGGGTTAGGAGAGACCCAGTACTTC
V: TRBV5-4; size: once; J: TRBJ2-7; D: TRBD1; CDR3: CASSSGTGYEQYF; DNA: TGTGCCAGCAGCTCCGGGACAGGTTACGAGCAGTACTTC
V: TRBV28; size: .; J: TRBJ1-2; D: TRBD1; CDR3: CASSSGQGAVGGYTF; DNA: TGTGCCAGCAGTAGCGGACAGGGGGCTGTGGGGGGCTACACCTTC
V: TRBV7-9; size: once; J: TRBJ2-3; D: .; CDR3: CASRPGSTDTQYF; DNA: TGTGCCAGCCGACCCGGGAGCACAGATACGCAGTATTTT
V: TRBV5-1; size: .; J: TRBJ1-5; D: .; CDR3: CASSLWGLGSGNQPQHF; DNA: TGCGCCAGCAGCTTGTGGGGGCTGGGGTCCGGCAATCAGCCCCAGCATTTT
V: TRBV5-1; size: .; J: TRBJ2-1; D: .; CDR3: CASSTGLKVWEQFF; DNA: TGCGCCAGCAGCACCGGACTTAAGGTCTGGGAGCAGTTCTTC
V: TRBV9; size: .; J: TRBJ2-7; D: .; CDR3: CASSVGLGRHSYEQYF; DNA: TGTGCCAGCAGCGTAGGGTTGGGACGGCACTCCTACGAGCAGTACTTC
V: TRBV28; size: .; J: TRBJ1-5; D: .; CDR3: CASSLNSGEQPQHF; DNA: TGTGCCAGCAGTTTAAATTCGGGCGAACAGCCCCAGCATTTT
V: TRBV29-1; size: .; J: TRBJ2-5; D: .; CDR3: CSTGDPLGKTQYF; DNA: TGCAGCACTGGTGATCCTCTAGGGAAGACCCAGTACTTC
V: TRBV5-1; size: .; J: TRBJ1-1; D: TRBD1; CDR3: CASSIAGGTEAFF; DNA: TGCGCCAGCAGCATAGCAGGGGGCACTGAAGCTTTCTTT
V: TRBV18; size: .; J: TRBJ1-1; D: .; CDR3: CASSPRGQVSPEAFF; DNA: TGTGCCAGCTCACCACGTGGGCAGGTTTCCCCTGAAGCTTTCTTT
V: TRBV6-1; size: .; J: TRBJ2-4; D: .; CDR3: CASSEALPATLRKNIQYF; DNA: TGTGCCAGCAGTGAAGCGCTTCCGGCAACGCTGAGAAAAAACATTCAGTACTTC
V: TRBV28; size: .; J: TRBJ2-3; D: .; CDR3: CASVTSTDTQYF; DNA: TGTGCCAGCGTCACTAGCACAGATACGCAGTATTTT
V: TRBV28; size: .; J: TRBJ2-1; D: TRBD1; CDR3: CASSAGTGPYNEQFF; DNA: TGTGCCAGCAGTGCCGGGACAGGACCCTACAATGAGCAGTTCTTC
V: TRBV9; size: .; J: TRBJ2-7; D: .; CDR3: CASSVAGTPTYEQYF; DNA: TGTGCCAGCAGCGTAGCCGGGACTCCCACCTACGAGCAGTACTTC
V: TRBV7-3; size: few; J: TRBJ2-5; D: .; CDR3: CASSLRSQETQYF; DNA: TGTGCCAGCAGCTTGCGAAGCCAAGAGACCCAGTACTTC
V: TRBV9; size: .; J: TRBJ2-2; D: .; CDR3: CASSSRSTGELFF; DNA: TGTGCCAGCAGCTCAAGGAGCACCGGGGAGCTGTTTTTT
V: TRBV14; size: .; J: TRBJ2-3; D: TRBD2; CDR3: CASSQDTGLTTDTQYF; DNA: TGTGCCAGCAGCCAAGATACGGGACTAACCACAGATACGCAGTATTTT
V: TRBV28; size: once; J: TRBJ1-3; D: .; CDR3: CASSPPTGPGAGNTIYF; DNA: TGTGCCAGCAGTCCGCCGACAGGACCCGGGGCTGGAAACACCATATATTTT
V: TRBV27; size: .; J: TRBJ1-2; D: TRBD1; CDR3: CASSLIQGANYGYTF; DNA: TGTGCCAGCAGTCTAATACAGGGGGCAAACTATGGCTACACCTTC
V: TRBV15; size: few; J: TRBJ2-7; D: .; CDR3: CATSRDRGYEQYF; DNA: TGTGCCACCAGCAGAGACCGGGGCTACGAGCAGTACTTC
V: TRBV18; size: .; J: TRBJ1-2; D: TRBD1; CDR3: CASSPWDRNKGYTF; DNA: TGTGCCAGCTCACCCTGGGACAGAAATAAGGGCTACACCTTC
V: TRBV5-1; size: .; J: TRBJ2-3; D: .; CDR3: CASSPGVTDTQYF; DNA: TGCGCCAGCAGCCCGGGGGTCACAGATACGCAGTATTTT
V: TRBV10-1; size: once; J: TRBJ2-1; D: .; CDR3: CASSESKGLGLGEQFF; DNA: TGCGCCAGCAGTGAGTCTAAAGGGCTAGGATTAGGTGAGCAGTTCTTC
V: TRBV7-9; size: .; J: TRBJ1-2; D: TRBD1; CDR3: CASSMQGASGGYTF; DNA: TGTGCCAGCAGCATGCAGGGGGCTTCTGGTGGCTACACCTTC
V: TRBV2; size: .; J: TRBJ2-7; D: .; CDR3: CASSVGSLYEQYF; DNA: TGTGCCAGCAGTGTAGGTAGTCTATACGAGCAGTACTTC
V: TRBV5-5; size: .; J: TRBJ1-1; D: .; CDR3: CASVQDGRPEAFF; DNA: TGTGCCAGCGTCCAGGACGGCAGGCCTGAAGCTTTCTTT
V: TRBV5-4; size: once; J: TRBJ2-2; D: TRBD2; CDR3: CASSLGTSGGNTGELFF; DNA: TGTGCCAGCAGCTTGGGGACTAGCGGGGGGAACACCGGGGAGCTGTTTTTT
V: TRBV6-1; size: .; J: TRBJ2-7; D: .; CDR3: CASSEAPSYSYEQYF; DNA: TGTGCCAGCAGTGAAGCCCCGTCTTACTCCTACGAGCAGTACTTC
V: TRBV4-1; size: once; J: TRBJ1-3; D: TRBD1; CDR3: CASSLGQGNTIYF; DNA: TGCGCCAGCAGCCTCGGACAGGGCAACACCATATATTTT
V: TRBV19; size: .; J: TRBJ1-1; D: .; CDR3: CASTRQLGTEAFF; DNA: TGTGCCAGTACCAGACAACTGGGCACTGAAGCTTTCTTT
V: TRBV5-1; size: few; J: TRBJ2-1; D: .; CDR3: CASSLGRSSYNEQFF; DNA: TGCGCCAGCAGCTTGGGCCGAAGCTCCTACAATGAGCAGTTCTTC
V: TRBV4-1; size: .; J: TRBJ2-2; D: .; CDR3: CASSQVGFSHTGELFF; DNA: TGCGCCAGCAGCCAAGTGGGCTTTTCGCACACCGGGGAGCTGTTTTTT
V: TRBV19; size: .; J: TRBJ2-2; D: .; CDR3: CASRWGTGELFF; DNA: TGTGCCAGTAGATGGGGTACCGGGGAGCTGTTTTTT
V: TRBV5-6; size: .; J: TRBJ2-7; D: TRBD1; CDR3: CASSLKTGASSYEQYF; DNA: TGTGCCAGCAGCTTAAAGACAGGGGCTAGCTCCTACGAGCAGTACTTC
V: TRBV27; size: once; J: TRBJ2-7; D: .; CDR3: CARGMKGVYEQYF; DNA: TGTGCCAGGGGGATGAAGGGGGTCTACGAGCAGTACTTC
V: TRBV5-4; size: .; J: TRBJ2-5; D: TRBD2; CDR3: CASTTGLAGQETQYF; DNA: TGTGCCAGCACCACGGGACTAGCGGGACAAGAGACCCAGTACTTC
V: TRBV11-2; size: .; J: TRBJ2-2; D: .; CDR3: CASSLRLGNTGELFF; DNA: TGTGCCAGCAGTTTAAGACTAGGAAACACCGGGGAGCTGTTTTTT
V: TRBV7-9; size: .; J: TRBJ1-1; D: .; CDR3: CASSFKLLEAFF; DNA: TGTGCCAGCAGCTTTAAGCTTCTTGAAGCTTTCTTT
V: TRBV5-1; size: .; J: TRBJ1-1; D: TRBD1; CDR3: CASSLLPGQALNTEAFF; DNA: TGCGCCAGCAGCTTGCTACCGGGACAGGCTTTGAACACTGAAGCTTTCTTT